This is a list of T cell receptor beta chains from one sample in a study of blood T cell repertoires in COVID-19. Profiled with immunoSEQ multiplex PCR; TCRdb holds only in-frame clones, not every one. The repertoire holds roughly 190,000 clones, with around 94% as singletons. The material sequenced was peripheral blood. Receptors originate from a man under 40 with COVID-19, enrolled during active disease. Both conserved end residues are part of each CDR3. D genes are given only for firm matches. Part of the rows lack a size; the others show once, few, many or a class for expanded clones.

TGTGCCAGCAGCCAAGACTCTTCGAACATTCAGTACTTC,CASSQDSSNIQYF,TRBJ2-4,TRBV4-2,NA,NA
TGTGCCAGCAGTGGTCGGCGGAGACGGGGGAACACTGAAGCTTTCTTT,CASSGRRRRGNTEAFF,TRBJ1-1,TRBV25-1,NA,NA
TGTGCCGTGCCAAATATGGGCGGCTACACCTTC,CAVPNMGGYTF,TRBJ1-2,TRBV10-3,NA,NA
TGTGCCAGCAGTGAAGAGAGTGTCTCTGGAAACACCATATATTTT,CASSEESVSGNTIYF,TRBJ1-3,TRBV2,NA,NA
TGTGCCAGCTCACCACCGGGACAGGGCTGGGAGACCCAGTACTTC,CASSPPGQGWETQYF,TRBJ2-5,TRBV18,TRBD1,NA
TGTGCCAGCTCCGAAACACAAACAGGGTTCACTGAAGCTTTCTTT,CASSETQTGFTEAFF,TRBJ1-1,TRBV18,NA,NA
TGTGCCACCAGCAGAGATTCGCCGACAAGGATTAACAATGAGCAGTTCTTC,CATSRDSPTRINNEQFF,TRBJ2-1,TRBV15,NA,NA
TGTGCCAGCAGCGGTTTCTCCTACGAGCAGTACTTC,CASSGFSYEQYF,TRBJ2-7,TRBV12-3/TRBV12-4,NA,NA
TGTGCCAGCAGTGAGACACCGGGACAAGTATCCTACAATGAGCAGTTCTTC,CASSETPGQVSYNEQFF,TRBJ2-1,TRBV6-4,NA,NA
TGTGCCAGCAGCTTAAAAATCGGGAGGATGTTTTTT,CASSLKIGRMFF,TRBJ1-4,TRBV5-6,NA,NA
TGCAGCGTCGGACAGACCGGGCAGGCTTTCTTT,CSVGQTGQAFF,TRBJ1-1,TRBV29-1,NA,NA
TGTGCCAGCAGCGGGCGTCGAGCGGGGATCGGGGAGCTGTTTTTT,CASSGRRAGIGELFF,TRBJ2-2,TRBV7-2,TRBD2,NA
TGTGCCAGCAGCCGGACAGGGCCTAATTCACCCCTCCACTTT,CASSRTGPNSPLHF,TRBJ1-6,TRBV7-3,TRBD1,NA
TGTGCCAGCAGCCAAGTCGACAGGGACTACGAGCAGTACTTC,CASSQVDRDYEQYF,TRBJ2-7,TRBV3-1/TRBV3-2,TRBD1,NA
TGTGCCAGCAGAAATAGCGGGGGGTCCTACGAGCAGTACTTC,CASRNSGGSYEQYF,TRBJ2-7,TRBV6-6,TRBD2,NA
TGTGCCAGCAGCGCACCGGGACTAGCCTCCTCCGAGCAGTACTTC,CASSAPGLASSEQYF,TRBJ2-7,TRBV9,TRBD2,NA
TGCGCCAGCAGGGATGGACAGGGGTTCGTGAACACTGAAGCTTTCTTT,CASRDGQGFVNTEAFF,TRBJ1-1,TRBV5-1,TRBD1,NA
TGTGCCATCAGTGACTCGACAGCGAACACTGAAGCTTTCTTT,CAISDSTANTEAFF,TRBJ1-1,TRBV10-3,NA,NA
TGCAGTGCTAGTTCGGCGAGGGGGCCCACCGGGGAGCTGTTTTTT,CSASSARGPTGELFF,TRBJ2-2,TRBV20-1,TRBD1,NA
TGTGCCAGCTCCGGGACAGGGGGGGATCAGCCCCAGCATTTT,CASSGTGGDQPQHF,TRBJ1-5,TRBV19,TRBD1,NA
TGTGCCAGCAGCTTGTCACTAGCGCCCGGGGAGCTGTTTTTT,CASSLSLAPGELFF,TRBJ2-2,TRBV5-4,TRBD2,few
TGTGCCAGCAGCGTAGGTCCTACCGGAGGGGAGCAGTTCTTC,CASSVGPTGGEQFF,TRBJ2-1,TRBV9,NA,NA
TGTGCCAGCAGGAGGGGACAGGGCTCCTACGAGCAGTACTTC,CASRRGQGSYEQYF,TRBJ2-7,TRBV6-5,TRBD1,NA
TGCGCCAGCAGGTCGGGGGTCGAAGGGATCTACGAGCAGTACTTC,CASRSGVEGIYEQYF,TRBJ2-7,TRBV5-1,NA,NA
TGTGCCAGCAGCGTAGCTTCGGGGCTAGCGGGGGCCCCGTACAATGAGCAGTTCTTC,CASSVASGLAGAPYNEQFF,TRBJ2-1,TRBV9,TRBD2,NA
TGTGCCAGCAGCCTTGGGAGGAACACTGAAGCTTTCTTT,CASSLGRNTEAFF,TRBJ1-1,TRBV28,NA,NA
TGTGCCAGCAGTTTAACAGGGGCGTTGAGAACTGAAGCTTTCTTT,CASSLTGALRTEAFF,TRBJ1-1,TRBV2,TRBD1,NA
TGTGCCACCAGTGACACCGACAGGGGGGATACGCAGTATTTT,CATSDTDRGDTQYF,TRBJ2-3,TRBV24-1,TRBD1,NA
TGTGCCAGCAGTGAGGTGCAGACTAACTATGGCTACACCTTC,CASSEVQTNYGYTF,TRBJ1-2,TRBV6-1,NA,NA
TGTGCCAGTAGTATCTCCCGGACAGGGAGTAATGAGCAGTTCTTC,CASSISRTGSNEQFF,TRBJ2-1,TRBV19,TRBD1,NA
TGTGCCAGTAGTATTGACACCTTTTACGAGCAGTACTTC,CASSIDTFYEQYF,TRBJ2-7,TRBV19,NA,NA
TGTGCCAGCAGCTTGAAGGGGATTATAGCCAAAAACATTCAGTACTTC,CASSLKGIIAKNIQYF,TRBJ2-4,TRBV5-4,NA,NA
TGTGCCAGCAGAGGGGACAGGACAAACTATGGCTACACCTTC,CASRGDRTNYGYTF,TRBJ1-2,TRBV2,TRBD1,NA
TGTGCCAGCAGTTTAAGGCTAGCGGGGAGCCAAGAGACCCAGTACTTC,CASSLRLAGSQETQYF,TRBJ2-5,TRBV28,TRBD2,NA
TGCGCCAGCAGCCAAGGGGGGACTTCCCACTATGGCTACACCTTC,CASSQGGTSHYGYTF,TRBJ1-2,TRBV4-1,NA,NA
TGCGCCAGCAGCGTTCGGGGGACAGGTCATGAAAAACTGTTTTTT,CASSVRGTGHEKLFF,TRBJ1-4,TRBV10-2,TRBD1,NA
TGTGCCAGCAGTTACTCGAGCGATAGTGAAAAACTGTTTTTT,CASSYSSDSEKLFF,TRBJ1-4,TRBV6-5,NA,NA
TGTGCCTGGAGTCCCCCACCCGGGGAGGGCACTGAAGCTTTCTTT,CAWSPPPGEGTEAFF,TRBJ1-1,TRBV30,NA,NA
TGTGCCAGCAGTTACTCGAATCAGGGATCGATCGGCTACACCTTC,CASSYSNQGSIGYTF,TRBJ1-2,TRBV6-5,NA,once
TGTGCCAGCAGCTTGGGAATGGGGAGTCAGCCCCAGCATTTT,CASSLGMGSQPQHF,TRBJ1-5,TRBV5-6,NA,NA
TGCGCCAGCAGCCTCAAGGACAGGTCGGGGGCTAGCTCCTATAATTCACCCCTCCACTTT,CASSLKDRSGASSYNSPLHF,TRBJ1-6,TRBV4-1,TRBD1,NA